This T cell receptor beta chain was captured by sequencing in a study of identical twins. On this clonotype: Its target is not known.

The CDR3 spans 14 residues. V was clipped by 6 bases and J by 5 bases, with 11 bases between them. Notes on the study in general: Cord blood's abundant beta clonotypes had fewer insertions, unlike memory repertoires.

TCRdb redid the calling of the 5' RACE reads with MiXCR, one entry per CDR3 protein. The sample yields about 520,000 distinct CDR3 sequences, approximately 22% seen once. The same sample was also used in a study of T cells expressing NK-cell markers.

V gene TRBV12-3 or TRBV12-4 combines with J gene TRBJ1-6; D is uncertain. This clonotype was obtained from a young woman in good health. Specimen: CD4+ T cells sorted from blood. Here the CDR3 DNA reads TGTGCCAGCAGCACGAGGCTGGATAATTCACCCCTCCACTTT. Protein product: CASSTRLDNSPLHF.